What follows are 10 T cell receptor beta chains derived from one specimen sequenced in a study of blood T cell repertoires in COVID-19. Generated by immunoSEQ multiplex PCR, the TCRdb table keeps only in-frame clones and is missing some. Of more than 95,000 clones detected, around 88% appear once; the ten largest clones hold 3.5%. Input material: peripheral blood. The receptors were gathered from a human donor in a cohort sampled during active COVID-19.

The chain couples TRBV9 to TRBJ2-1; 9 bases align to TRBD2. V lost 0 bases, J lost 7 bases, and 8 bases stayed unmatched. Germline CDR1 and CDR2: SGDLS and YYNGEE. This CDR3 comprises 16 residues. The CDR3 nucleotides are TGTGCCAGCAGCGTAGAAGGCGGGGGGGGCCAAAATGAGCAGTTCTTC. This codes for CASSVEGGGGQNEQFF.

V gene TRBV25-1 combines with J gene TRBJ2-3; the match to TRBD1 covers 7 bases. CDR3 size: 16 residues. The germline gives CDR1 MGHDK, CDR2 SYGVNS. The J segment lost 6 bases and the V segment lost 3 bases, leaving 12 bases of the junction unmatched. The CDR3 DNA follows: TGTGCCAGCAGTGACCCCCCCGGTTCCAGGGGGGATACGCAGTATTTT. Protein product: CASSDPPGSRGDTQYF.

This chain uses TRBV27 with TRBJ1-2; 8 bases match TRBD1. Germline CDR1 reads MNHEY; CDR2 reads SMNVEV (reference sequence). CDR3 size: 13 residues. Trimming removed 4 bases from V and 8 bases from J; junction bases left unmatched: 6. The CDR3 DNA sequence: TGTGCCAGCAGTTCCCGGACAGGGCCCGGCTACACCTTC. Translation gives CASSSRTGPGYTF.

The CDR3 DNA reads TGCGCCAGCAGTCCTAGCGGAACTGGAAACACCATATATTTT. This codes for CASSPSGTGNTIYF. The chain joins TRBV4-1 to TRBJ1-3; no reliable D call. The CDR3 is made up of 14 amino acids. The germline V and J ends were trimmed by 6 bases and 2 bases, with 11 bases remaining between them. CDR1 MGHRA and CDR2 YSYEKL come from the germline V gene.

The V and J genes are TRBV6-6 and TRBJ2-3; a possible D gene is TRBD1 (6 bases). Germline lookup yields CDR1 MNHNY and CDR2 SVGAGI (reference sequence). V was trimmed by 10 bases and J by 1 base, leaving 15 bases between them. This CDR3 has 14 residues. Written as DNA, the CDR3 is TGTGCCACCAAACGTAAGGGGGGCACAGATACGCAGTATTTT. Residues: CATKRKGGTDTQYF.

The gene calls are TRBV28 and TRBJ1-5; D call uncertain. The CDR3 loop spans 16 amino acids. Trimming left V 6 bases short and J 4 bases short, with 19 bases between. The germline gives CDR1 MDHEN, CDR2 SYDVKM. The CDR3 DNA reads TGTGCCAGCAGGCCCCGGGTGGGAGGGAGTAATCAGCCCCAGCATTTT. Amino acids: CASRPRVGGSNQPQHF.

The sample holds a few counts of this clone. The chain has TRBV7-8 and TRBJ2-4, with 9 positions matching TRBD1. This CDR3 has 14 amino acids. Germline CDR1 is SGHVS and CDR2 is FQNEAQ. The V segment lost 2 bases and the J segment 15 bases; nucleotides outside the gene matches: 11. The DNA of the CDR3 is TGTGCCAGCAGCTTACCCCCGGGACAGGGTGTTCCGTACTTC. This encodes CASSLPPGQGVPYF.

Note on this clone: The same CDR3 arises from other DNA sequences in this sample as well. The J gene is TRBJ2-3, the V gene TRBV7-8; D is unresolved. Trimming cost V 4 bases and J 1 base, with 3 bases left between them. Germline values: CDR1 SGHVS, CDR2 FQNEAQ. This CDR3 contains 12 residues. The CDR3 region is CASSSGTDTQYF. Written as DNA, the CDR3 is TGTGCCAGCAGCTCGGGCACAGATACGCAGTATTTT. Based on the CDR3 plus reference TRBV7-8 and TRBJ2-3, the full variable domain is GAGVSQSPRYKVAKRGQDVALRCDPISGHVSLFWYQQALGQGPEFLTYFQNEAQLDKSGLPSDRFFAERPEGSVSTLKIQRTQQEDSAVYLCASSSGTDTQYFGPGTRLTVL.

This clone was recorded only once. This rearrangement joins TRBV9 to TRBJ1-1; 8 bases agree with TRBD1. Trimming took 3 bases from V and 7 from J; bases not matched to a gene: 5. In germline, CDR1 is SGDLS, CDR2 YYNGEE. This CDR3 is built from 13 residues. The CDR3 reads CASSARQGFEAFF. For the CDR3, the DNA is TGTGCCAGCAGCGCACGACAGGGGTTTGAAGCTTTCTTT.

The chain employs TRBV7-3 and TRBJ2-5; TRBD2 matches at 7 bases. Losses at the gene ends were 4 bases for V and 4 bases for J; bases not matched to a gene: 9. This CDR3 has 15 residues. Germline CDR1 and CDR2: SGHTA and FQGTGA. CDR3 DNA sequence: TGTGCCAGCAGCTCCACTGGGGGGGTTGGAGAGACCCAGTACTTC. It is translated as CASSSTGGVGETQYF.